One sample yielded the 21 T cell receptor beta chains listed below, sequenced in a study of OX40 agonist ivuxolimab in advanced cancers. TCRdb's copy holds only in-frame clones and misses some; the assay was immunoSEQ multiplex PCR. The sample gives about 53,000 clones, over 75% of which show up once; less than 2% is in the top ten. The specimen comprised CD4+ or CD8+ T cells sorted from blood, sampled in a trial of the OX40 agonist ivuxolimab. The source of these receptors is an adult with an advanced solid tumor such as melanoma, head and neck, liver or kidney cancer.

V usage is TRBV28 and J usage is TRBJ2-7; D gene ambiguous. V was cut by 3 bases and J by 1 base, with 10 bases left in between. The CDR3 covers 14 residues. Germline CDR1 MDHEN, CDR2 SYDVKM. CDR3 amino acids: CASSLPFFSYEQYF. CDR3 in DNA: TGTGCCAGCAGTTTGCCCTTTTTTTCCTACGAGCAGTACTTC.

The rearrangement links TRBV6-5 to TRBJ1-2, with 7 nucleotides matching TRBD1. J was trimmed by 8 bases and V by 6 bases; bases with no gene match: 9. CDR3 size: 13 residues. Germline V lookup: CDR1 MNHEY, CDR2 SVGAGI. The CDR3 sequence is CASRPDRVGGYTF. The CDR3 DNA sequence: TGTGCCAGCAGGCCTGACAGGGTGGGGGGCTACACCTTC.

The chain is built from TRBV27 and TRBJ2-5; D is possibly TRBD1 or TRBD2 (5 bases each). The J call may be in error: the DNA end matches TRBJ2-7 better. Germline V CDR1 and CDR2: MNHEY, SMNVEV (reference sequence). The length of the CDR3 is 15 residues. The CDR3 is CASSLSSGPSYEQYF. In DNA form, the CDR3 reads TGTGCCAGCAGTTTATCGTCGGGGCCCTCCTACGAGCAGTACTTC.

This clone occurred once. The chain has TRBV2 and TRBJ2-3; 7 bases align to TRBD1. Germline CDR1 is SNHLY and CDR2 is FYNNEI. Trimming removed 8 bases from V and 2 bases from J; junction bases left unmatched: 7. The CDR3 runs 14 residues. The CDR3 bases are TGTGCCAGCCGAGGGACAGCAATCACAGATACGCAGTATTTT. Amino acid sequence: CASRGTAITDTQYF.

The CDR3 protein is CASSADRGRGYTF. The CDR3, as DNA: TGTGCCAGCAGTGCGGACAGGGGAAGAGGCTACACCTTC. The rearrangement joins TRBV2 to TRBJ1-2; 9 positions match TRBD1. Germline V gene data show CDR1 as SNHLY and CDR2 as FYNNEI. V shed 4 bases and J 8 bases; nucleotides not matched to a gene: 5. The CDR3 extends over 13 amino acids.

The sample holds one count of this clone. The chain combines TRBV5-1 with TRBJ2-5, with D unresolved. V lost 0 bases to trimming and J lost 4 bases, with 7 bases between them. Germline V gene lookup returns CDR1 SGHRS and CDR2 YFSETQ. This CDR3 contains 13 residues. The DNA of the CDR3 is TGCGCCAGCAGCTTGGCCGCCGGAGAGACCCAGTACTTC. It encodes CASSLAAGETQYF.

This clone was found a few times. The chain recombines TRBV5-5 with TRBJ1-1, with D uncertain. V was pared by 3 bases and J by 1 base, with 7 bases between. Germline lookup yields CDR1 SGHKS and CDR2 YYEKEE (reference sequence). This CDR3 contains 13 residues. This CDR3 reads CASSYLSNTEAFF. The CDR3 DNA sequence: TGTGCCAGCAGCTACCTCTCGAACACTGAAGCTTTCTTT.

The genes are TRBV19 and TRBJ1-2; 7 positions agree with TRBD1. CDR1 and CDR2 from the germline V gene are LNHDA and SQIVND (reference sequence). The length of the CDR3 is 12 residues. V was clipped by 2 bases and J by 7 bases; unmatched bases: 1. The CDR3 DNA sequence: TGTGCCAGTAGTATAAAGGGGGCTGGCTACACCTTC. Protein: CASSIKGAGYTF.

In its sample, this clone was seen a few times. The chain employs TRBV6-5 and TRBJ1-1; D gene unclear. Germline V gene lookup returns CDR1 MNHEY and CDR2 SVGAGI. Trimming took 2 bases from V and 3 from J, leaving 13 bases between them. This CDR3 is built from 15 residues. This chain's CDR3 is CASSYDRTQYTEAFF. In nucleotides, the CDR3 is TGTGCCAGCAGTTACGATAGGACGCAATACACTGAAGCTTTCTTT.

The CDR3, as DNA: TGTGCCAGCAGCGTCGGGACAGCCTACGAGCAGTACTTC. Translating it yields CASSVGTAYEQYF. The chain carries TRBV9 and TRBJ2-7; 7 bases map to TRBD1. The CDR3 is 13 amino acids. With 2 bases clipped from V and 2 bases from J, the junction kept 1 base outside the gene matches. Germline CDR1 is SGDLS and CDR2 is YYNGEE.

In its sample, this clone was seen a few times. As DNA, the CDR3 is TGTGCCAGCAGCAATGGACAGGGAGTGGGAGAAAAACTGTTTTTT. Residues: CASSNGQGVGEKLFF. The chain combines TRBV7-6 with TRBJ1-4, with 8 positions matching TRBD1. Unmatched junction bases numbered 10, after V lost 5 bases and J lost 8 bases. Germline CDR1 reads SGHVS; CDR2 reads FNYEAQ. The CDR3 runs 15 residues.

V usage is TRBV5-5 and J usage is TRBJ2-2, with D possibly matching TRBD1 (8 bases). The CDR3 sequence is 17 residues long. The V gene lost 4 bases and the J gene lost 4 bases, with 20 bases spanning the gap. Germline CDR1 reads SGHKS; CDR2 reads YYEKEE (reference sequence). The CDR3: CASSPVSTGEGTGELFF. CDR3 coding DNA: TGTGCCAGCAGCCCCGTCTCGACAGGGGAGGGCACCGGGGAGCTGTTTTTT.

V gene TRBV10-3 combines with J gene TRBJ2-3, with 7 bases identical to TRBD1. The CDR3 spans 14 residues. The germline gives CDR1 ENHRY, CDR2 SYGVKD. J gave up 0 bases and V 10 bases, and 7 bases lay outside the gene matches. CDR3 amino acids: CATKTGYSTDTQYF. The CDR3 coding sequence is TGTGCCACGAAGACAGGGTATAGCACAGATACGCAGTATTTT.

The chain employs TRBV19 and TRBJ2-5; D is unclear. CDR3 length: 14 amino acids. Germline V gene sequence: CDR1 LNHDA, CDR2 SQIVND (reference sequence). The germline V and J ends were trimmed by 3 bases and 5 bases, with 13 bases remaining between them. The CDR3 DNA reads TGTGCCAGTAGTATGCCCAGCTCGAGGGAGACCCAGTACTTC. This sequence encodes CASSMPSSRETQYF.

J is TRBJ2-1 and V is TRBV5-1; 16 nucleotides match TRBD2. The CDR3 runs to 16 residues. V was clipped by 1 base and J by 8 bases; unmatched bases: 3. CDR1 and CDR2 (germline): SGHRS, YFSETQ. The CDR3 here is CASSLSGTSGRDEQFF. The CDR3 bases are TGCGCCAGCAGCTTGAGCGGGACTAGCGGGAGGGATGAGCAGTTCTTC. The full variable domain, rest sourced from reference TRBV5-1 and TRBJ2-1, is KAGVTQTPRYLIKTRGQQVTLSCSPISGHRSVSWYQQTPGQGLQFLFEYFSETQRNKGNFPGRFSGRQFSNSRSEMNVSTLELGDSALYLCASSLSGTSGRDEQFFGPGTRLTVL.

The V gene is TRBV28, the J gene TRBJ1-2, with 12 bases aligning to TRBD1. The CDR3 totals 16 residues. In germline, CDR1 is MDHEN, CDR2 SYDVKM. The V gene end was trimmed by 5 bases and the J gene end by 4 bases; junction bases not matched to a gene: 8. CDR3 coding DNA: TGTGCCAGCAGTCCTAAGGGGACAGGGGGCGCCTATGGCTACACCTTC. It specifies CASSPKGTGGAYGYTF.

V usage is TRBV18 and J usage is TRBJ2-3, with no clear D. This CDR3 contains 15 residues. Germline V gene sequence: CDR1 KGHSH, CDR2 LQKENI. V was clipped by 1 base and J by 2 bases, with 10 bases between them. The CDR3 nucleotides read TGTGCCAGCTCACCACGGGCCAAGACCACAGATACGCAGTATTTT. Translating gives CASSPRAKTTDTQYF.

As for this clone: At one of its ends the junction is not consistent with the germline gene, which may arise from a read error. This chain joins TRBV6-1 and TRBJ2-2; TRBD1 is a possible D gene (5 bases). This CDR3 has 15 amino acids. The germline V gene encodes CDR1 MNHNS and CDR2 SASEGT. Written as DNA, the CDR3 is TGTGCCAGCAGAGAAGGCAGGGTCTACACCGGGGAGCTGTTTTTT. It codes for CASREGRVYTGELFF.

To note about this clone: The germline gene is not matched at one end of the junction; a read error may be the cause. This chain joins TRBV28 and TRBJ2-3, with 12 bases identical to TRBD2. CDR1 is MDHEN, CDR2 SYDVKM, per germline. There are 12 residues in the CDR3. The CDR3 sequence: CASSLTSGGLHF. Written as DNA, the CDR3 is TGTGCCAGCAGCCTCACTAGCGGGGGGCTCCATTTT. The full variable domain, completed using reference TRBV28 and TRBJ2-3, is DVKVTQSSRYLVKRTGEKVFLECVQDMDHENMFWYRQDPGLGLRLIYFSYDVKMKEKGDIPEGYSVSREKKERFSLILESASTNQTSMYLCASSLTSGGLHFGPGTRLTVL.

This rearrangement joins TRBV7-9 to TRBJ2-7, with TRBD1 matching over 7 bases. The CDR3 is made up of 16 amino acids. Germline CDR1 is SEHNR and CDR2 is FQNEAQ (reference sequence). With V trimmed by 0 bases and J by 3 bases, 8 bases remained unmatched. CDR3 DNA: TGTGCCAGCAGCTTAGCCCGGGACAGTCCCAACTACGAGCAGTACTTC. Translating it yields CASSLARDSPNYEQYF.

The CDR3: CASSLGQGGSETQYF. The DNA for the CDR3 is TGCGCCAGCAGCTTGGGGCAGGGGGGGTCGGAGACCCAGTACTTC. The chain is built from TRBV5-1 and TRBJ2-5; perhaps D is TRBD1 or TRBD2 (7 bases each). V dropped 0 bases and J dropped 5 bases, with 14 bases sitting between them. The CDR3 is 15 amino acids. The germline CDR1 and CDR2 sequences are SGHRS and YFSETQ.